The following is a T cell receptor beta chain sequence with its context. Its antigen remains unidentified. The J segment lost 4 bases and the V segment lost 7 bases, leaving 5 bases of the junction unmatched. Germline V gene lookup returns CDR1 SNHLY and CDR2 FYNNEI. CDR3 length: 15 residues. The entry originates in a study of early T cells in non-severe SARS-CoV-2 infection. TCRdb re-called the 5' RACE reads through MiXCR, storing one row per CDR3 protein. The sample includes roughly 90,000 distinct CDR3 sequences, 12% to 15% of them seen just once. Overall study results and limits: VDJdb matching favored anti-spike CD8 responses, missing private and CD4 specificities.

This receptor was obtained from an adult who was a healthcare worker with PCR-confirmed SARS-CoV-2 infection or an uninfected control (not recorded which). The sequencing input was whole blood. The gene calls are TRBV2 and TRBJ1-5; 12 bases line up with TRBD1. For the CDR3, the DNA is TGTGCCAGCAAGGGGACAGGGGGCATTAATCAGCCCCAGCATTTT. Its protein product is CASKGTGGINQPQHF.